Sequencing of this T cell receptor beta chain was carried out in a study of T cell changes during pregnancy in multiple sclerosis. TCRdb's copy holds only in-frame clones and misses some; the assay was immunoSEQ multiplex PCR. The data hold roughly 61,000 clones, with just over 90% observed a single time. In regard to this clone: Compared with germline, one end of the junction differs, possibly owing to a read error.

The CDR3 runs to 15 residues. Germline loops: CDR1 LNHNV, CDR2 YYDKDF (reference sequence). The sequencing here drew on peripheral blood, taken after pregnancy. The sequence derives from a female donor with multiple sclerosis, enrolled in a pregnancy study. This chain links TRBV15 with TRBJ2-7; D is perhaps TRBD2 (6 bases). The CDR3 protein is CAISPTGAPTHEQYF. The CDR3 bases are TGTGCCATCAGCCCGACGGGAGCCCCTACCCACGAGCAGTACTTC.